The entry that follows covers one T cell receptor (beta chain) sequence. Antigen: not known. These data are taken from a study of cytotoxic CD8 clonotypes in ibrutinib-treated CLL. Whole-study results and caveats: Public clonotypes were uncommon and contracted or stayed stable on treatment. Samples from sustained-remission and progressing patients were taken at different times.

Some clones are missing from TCRdb's copy, which holds only in-frame ones; the method was immunoSEQ multiplex PCR. The sample lists tens of thousands of clones, around three fifths occurring once. V was pared by 5 bases and J by 5 bases, with 3 bases of the junction left unmatched. CDR1 and CDR2 (germline): SGHTA, FQGNSA. CDR3 length: 13 amino acids. The sequence was collected from a human donor with chronic lymphocytic leukemia. The material was PBMCs, obtained after 12 months of ibrutinib treatment. The J gene is TRBJ2-1, the V gene TRBV7-2; the match to TRBD1 covers 7 bases. The CDR3 DNA reads TGTGCCAGCAGCCCACAGGGGAACAATGAGCAGTTCTTC. Protein product: CASSPQGNNEQFF. The full variable domain, in which reference TRBV7-2 and TRBJ2-1 provide the parts outside the CDR3, is GAGVSQSPSNKVTEKGKDVELRCDPISGHTALYWYRQSLGQGLEFLIYFQGNSAPDKSGLPSDRFSAERTGGSVSTLTIQRTQQEDSAVYLCASSPQGNNEQFFGPGTRLTVL.